Each of the 20 T cell receptor beta chains below was sequenced from the same sample in a study of T cells in Graves' hyperthyroidism and ophthalmopathy. The investigators amplified TCR beta CDR3 regions from RNA transcripts. Using the HTBI primer set, a first-round RT-PCR was run on the TCR CDR3. One entry per CDR3 protein results from TCRdb running MiXCR on the multiplex PCR reads. The sample contains hundreds of thousands of distinct CDR3 sequences, around 15% of which appear only once. The sample consisted of blood. Receptor source: a woman aged 25 to 39 with Graves' hyperthyroidism.

This clonotype appeared many times. This rearrangement joins TRBV7-6 to TRBJ2-1; 8 bases are a match to TRBD2. The germline CDR1 and CDR2 sequences are SGHVS and FNYEAQ. This CDR3 contains 16 residues. The V and J ends lost 1 base and 9 bases, in that order; junction bases with no gene match: 11. CDR3: CASSLGFGRAIGEQFF. For the CDR3, the DNA is TGTGCCAGCAGCTTAGGATTCGGGAGGGCTATTGGTGAGCAGTTCTTC.

This clonotype was seen repeatedly, ten times or more. This sequence joins TRBV29-1 and TRBJ1-2; D not resolved. CDR1 SQVTM and CDR2 ANQGSEA come from the germline V gene. The CDR3 loop spans 13 amino acids. Deletions cut 4 bases from V and 0 bases from J, with 9 bases between. The CDR3 loop reads CSVANGANYGYTF. As DNA, the CDR3 is TGCAGCGTTGCAAACGGAGCTAACTATGGCTACACCTTC.

The genes are TRBV11-3 and TRBJ2-2; 11 nucleotides line up with TRBD2. The CDR3 loop spans 17 amino acids. The germline V gene has CDR1 SGHNT and CDR2 YENEEA. Trimming took 4 bases from V and 6 from J; bases not matched to a gene: 10. The CDR3 protein is CASSSRLLAGGAGELFF. CDR3 nucleotide sequence: TGTGCCAGCAGCTCGAGACTCCTAGCGGGAGGTGCCGGGGAGCTGTTTTTT.

This chain links TRBV18 with TRBJ1-2; 8 bases are a match to TRBD1. Germline CDR1 and CDR2: KGHSH and LQKENI. V lost 0 bases, J lost 8 bases, and 8 bases stayed unmatched. The CDR3 consists of 15 residues. The CDR3 loop is CASSPPGTGQGGYTF. The CDR3 DNA sequence: TGTGCCAGCTCACCACCGGGTACCGGACAGGGAGGCTACACCTTC.

This clonotype occurred many times. The chain links TRBV28 to TRBJ2-7; D is perhaps TRBD1 (6 bases). This CDR3 region has 13 residues. Germline loops: CDR1 MDHEN, CDR2 SYDVKM. With 7 bases removed from V and 3 bases from J, the gap between germline ends came to 13 bases. In DNA form, the CDR3 reads TGTGCCAGCACCCGGGACATTTTCTACGAGCAGTACTTC. Translated: CASTRDIFYEQYF.

This clonotype came up a few times. This rearrangement joins TRBV7-9 to TRBJ2-1, with D unresolved. CDR3 size: 14 residues. In germline, CDR1 is SEHNR, CDR2 FQNEAQ (reference sequence). Trimming stripped 1 base from V and 5 bases from J, with 9 bases between. In nucleotides, the CDR3 is TGTGCCAGCAGCTTAGTCACCCCAAACAATGAGCAGTTCTTC. This gives the protein CASSLVTPNNEQFF.

This chain connects TRBV11-2 to TRBJ2-2; a weak D match, TRBD2 (5 bases). V lost 6 bases, J lost 0 bases, and 23 bases lay in between. This CDR3 spans 19 amino acids. Germline V gives CDR1 SGHAT, CDR2 FQNNGV. The CDR3 DNA is TGTGCCAGCAGGGACCCTCAAAGGAGGCGGTCCTCGAACACCGGGGAGCTGTTTTTT. It encodes CASRDPQRRRSSNTGELFF.

The chain couples TRBV5-5 to TRBJ2-7; D remains unclear. Deletions cut 4 bases from V and 1 base from J, with 18 bases between. The germline gives CDR1 SGHKS, CDR2 YYEKEE (reference sequence). This CDR3 comprises 16 residues. Written as DNA, the CDR3 is TGTGCCAGCAGCCTGGAACCCAGGATTACTTCCTACGAGCAGTACTTC. Residues: CASSLEPRITSYEQYF. Full variable domain (outside the CDR3, taken from reference TRBV5-5 and TRBJ2-7): DAGVTQSPTHLIKTRGQQVTLRCSPISGHKSVSWYQQVLGQGPQFIFQYYEKEERGRGNFPDRFSARQFPNYSSELNVNALLLGDSALYLCASSLEPRITSYEQYFGPGTRLTVT.

This clonotype showed up many times. The rearrangement uses TRBV3-1 and TRBJ1-2, with D perhaps TRBD1 (6 bases). Trimming cost V 1 base and J 6 bases, with 9 bases left between them. The CDR3 length is 13 residues. Germline CDR1 and CDR2: LGHDT and YNNKEL (reference sequence). The CDR3 sequence: CASSQANRDGYTF. CDR3 in DNA: TGTGCCAGCAGCCAAGCCAACAGGGATGGCTACACCTTC. Supplemented by reference TRBV3-1 and TRBJ1-2, the full variable domain reads DTAVSQTPKYLVTQMGNDKSIKCEQNLGHDTMYWYKQDSKKFLKIMFSYNNKELIINETVPNRFSPKSPDKAHLNLHINSLELGDSAVYFCASSQANRDGYTFGSGTRLTVV.

The genes are TRBV27 and TRBJ1-2, with 7 bases aligning to TRBD1. This CDR3 spans 16 amino acids. The germline V gene encodes CDR1 MNHEY and CDR2 SMNVEV (reference sequence). V was pared by 3 bases and J by 5 bases, with 12 bases of the junction left unmatched. CDR3 residues: CASSLSGTDNFYGYTF. CDR3 nucleotide sequence: TGTGCCAGCAGTTTGTCGGGGACAGACAACTTTTATGGCTACACCTTC.

This clonotype showed up just a few times. V and J are TRBV4-3 and TRBJ2-7, with no clear D. The CDR3 extends over 16 amino acids. Looked up from germline, CDR1 is LGHNA and CDR2 is YSLEER. The V end was cut by 0 bases, the J end by 2 bases, with 14 bases between. CDR3 in amino acids: CASSQEPADLTYEQYF. The CDR3 nucleotides are TGCGCCAGCAGCCAAGAGCCCGCGGACCTCACCTACGAGCAGTACTTC.

The chain has TRBV11-2 and TRBJ2-3; 7 bases are shared with TRBD2. CDR3 length: 15 residues. Germline CDR1 is SGHAT and CDR2 is FQNNGV. The V segment lost 1 base and the J segment 5 bases; nucleotides outside the gene matches: 6. CDR3 amino acids: CASSLVGGEGDTQYF. CDR3 bases: TGTGCCAGCAGCTTAGTGGGAGGGGAGGGAGATACGCAGTATTTT.

The CDR3 loop reads CAWNQMGGADEKLFF. CDR3 nucleotides: TGTGCCTGGAACCAGATGGGGGGCGCGGATGAAAAACTGTTTTTT. V gene TRBV30 combines with J gene TRBJ1-4; D may be TRBD1 (6 bases). The V and J ends lost 4 bases and 6 bases respectively, with 18 bases between them. CDR3 length: 15 amino acids. Looked up from germline, CDR1 is GTSNPN and CDR2 is SVGIG (reference sequence).

This clonotype occurred a few times. The genes are TRBV6-2 or TRBV6-3 and TRBJ1-1; D is possibly TRBD1 (5 bases). With 5 bases removed from V and 5 bases from J, the gap between germline ends came to 18 bases. CDR3 length equals 15 residues. CDR1 and CDR2 (germline): MNHEY, SVGEGT. CDR3 in DNA: TGTGCCAGCAGTCTGCACGGGACCCGGGGGACTGAAGCTTTCTTT. Translating gives CASSLHGTRGTEAFF.

V usage is TRBV20-1 and J usage is TRBJ2-3, with 8 bases lining up with TRBD2. CDR3 size: 16 residues. The germline CDR1 and CDR2 sequences are DFQATT and SNEGSKA (reference sequence). V lost 1 base, J lost 1 base, and 7 bases stayed unmatched. CDR3 loop: CSARGPGAGGTDTQYF. The DNA of the CDR3 is TGCAGTGCTAGAGGCCCCGGAGCGGGAGGCACAGATACGCAGTATTTT.

V usage is TRBV18 and J usage is TRBJ2-1; D gene ambiguous. V gave up 2 bases and J gave up 7 bases, with 18 bases separating them. This CDR3 comprises 16 residues. Germline CDR1 is KGHSH and CDR2 is LQKENI. CDR3 DNA: TGTGCCAGCTCACCATACAGCGACTTAAAGTTAAATGAGCAGTTCTTC. It is translated as CASSPYSDLKLNEQFF.

The chain links TRBV6-9 to TRBJ1-4, with 10 bases fitting TRBD1. The ends lost 6 bases at V and 5 bases at J; junction bases unmatched: 6. The V gene's germline CDR1 is MNHGY and CDR2 SVAAGI. This CDR3 is built from 15 residues. Here the CDR3 DNA reads TGTGCCAGCAGCTATCCGGGACAGGGGAATGAAAAACTGTTTTTT. Translation: CASSYPGQGNEKLFF.

This clonotype was recorded many times. The chain is built from TRBV3-1 and TRBJ1-1; 7 bases fit TRBD1. Germline loops: CDR1 LGHDT, CDR2 YNNKEL (reference sequence). The CDR3 runs to 14 residues. The V and J ends lost 6 bases and 7 bases, in that order; junction bases with no gene match: 11. The CDR3 DNA is TGTGCCAGCAGTCTTCGACAGGGAAAAGGTGAAGCTTTCTTT. Translated, it gives CASSLRQGKGEAFF.

This clonotype was recorded a few times. V usage is TRBV4-1 and J usage is TRBJ2-2, with 11 bases that match TRBD2. With V trimmed by 2 bases and J by 4 bases, 6 bases remained unmatched. Germline CDR1 is MGHRA and CDR2 is YSYEKL. The CDR3 is 17 residues long. The CDR3 region has the DNA TGCGCCAGCAGCCAAACGACTAGCGGGAAGTTCACCGGGGAGCTGTTTTTT. This gives the protein CASSQTTSGKFTGELFF.

This clonotype has a handful of counts. The rearrangement links TRBV5-6 to TRBJ2-7; possible D gene TRBD2, 7 bases. The CDR3 runs 14 residues. Germline values: CDR1 SGHDT, CDR2 YYEEEE. Trimming removed 4 bases from V and 4 bases from J, with 15 bases in between. The CDR3 sequence is CASSGGGGRYEQYF. DNA for the CDR3: TGTGCCAGCAGCGGGGGGGGCGGCCGATACGAGCAGTACTTC.